The T cell receptor beta chain under discussion was sequenced for a study of CD8 T cells in ankylosing spondylitis. V dropped 6 bases and J dropped 10; count of bases not matched to a gene: 14. The CDR3 is made up of 15 amino acids. CDR1 WNHNN and CDR2 SYGVQD come from the germline V gene (reference sequence). MiXCR, applied by TCRdb to the 5' RACE reads, yields one record per CDR3 protein. The top ten hold roughly 0.51% of the sample, which has some 840,000 distinct CDR3 sequences, 12% seen once. General observations from the study: A TCR beta motif of seven or eight highly homologous variants appeared characteristic of ankylosing spondylitis blood.

In its sample, this clonotype was seen a few times. Its antigen is unknown. Sequencing was performed on blood, either unsorted or a sorted T cell fraction (not recorded which). This sequence originates from a male donor with ankylosing spondylitis. The chain employs TRBV10-1 and TRBJ1-1, with 10 bases that match TRBD1. The CDR3 DNA sequence: TGCGCCAGCAGGGGCAACCCCGGGACAGGGGACGGAGCTTTCTTT. It translates to CASRGNPGTGDGAFF.